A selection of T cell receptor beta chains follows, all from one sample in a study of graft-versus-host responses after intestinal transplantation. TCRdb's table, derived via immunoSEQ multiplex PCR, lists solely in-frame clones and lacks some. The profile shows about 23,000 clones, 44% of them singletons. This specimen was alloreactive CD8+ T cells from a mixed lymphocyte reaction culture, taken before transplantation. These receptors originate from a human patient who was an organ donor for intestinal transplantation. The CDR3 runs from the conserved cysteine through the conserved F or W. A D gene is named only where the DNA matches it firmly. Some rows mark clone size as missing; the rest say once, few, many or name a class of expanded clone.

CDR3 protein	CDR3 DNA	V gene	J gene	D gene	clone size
CASSPTGLSGANVLTF	TGTGCCAGCAGCCCAACAGGTTTGTCCGGGGCCAACGTCCTGACTTTC	TRBV9	TRBJ2-6	NA	NA
CASSFNRGPGYTF	TGCGCCAGCAGCTTTAACAGGGGGCCTGGCTACACCTTC	TRBV5-1	TRBJ1-2	TRBD1	few
CASSPPGTYNEQFF	TGTGCCAGCAGCCCCCCCGGGACTTACAATGAGCAGTTCTTC	TRBV4-2	TRBJ2-1	NA	few
CASSYSGSNQPQHF	TGTGCCAGCAGTTACTCAGGGAGCAATCAGCCCCAGCATTTT	TRBV6-9	TRBJ1-5	NA	NA
CASSINREEKLFF	TGTGCCAGTAGTATAAACAGGGAAGAAAAACTGTTTTTT	TRBV19	TRBJ1-4	NA	once
CASSSRGGSGTYEQYF	TGTGCCAGCAGCTCCCGTGGCGGGAGTGGCACCTACGAGCAGTACTTC	TRBV13	TRBJ2-7	TRBD2	NA
CASSLGHYGYTF	TGTGCCAGCAGCTTAGGACACTATGGCTACACCTTC	TRBV7-9	TRBJ1-2	NA	NA
CASSLLAGFGEQYF	TGTGCCAGCAGCCTACTAGCGGGGTTTGGAGAGCAGTACTTC	TRBV6-4	TRBJ2-7	TRBD2	few
CASSRYSKNQPQHF	TGTGCCAGCAGCCGATATAGTAAGAATCAGCCCCAGCATTTT	TRBV5-6	TRBJ1-5	NA	few
CASSGIRRRETQYF	TGTGCCAGCAGCGGGATTCGGCGGAGAGAGACCCAGTACTTC	TRBV2	TRBJ2-5	NA	once
CASSLGQVNTEAFF	TGTGCCAGCAGCTTAGGACAGGTGAACACTGAAGCTTTCTTT	TRBV11-3	TRBJ1-1	NA	NA
CASSLPSGDEKLFF	TGTGCCAGCAGCTTACCGTCGGGGGATGAAAAACTGTTTTTT	TRBV5-5	TRBJ1-4	NA	few
CATSRDNRGVTREYTEAFF	TGTGCCACCAGCAGAGATAACAGAGGGGTCACGCGCGAGTACACTGAAGCTTTCTTT	TRBV15	TRBJ1-1	NA	NA
CASSLEPGQGLEQYF	TGTGCCAGCAGCTTAGAGCCGGGACAGGGTCTCGAGCAGTACTTC	TRBV7-6	TRBJ2-7	TRBD1	NA
CASSSVVAYEQYF	TGTGCCAGCAGCTCGGTCGTCGCCTACGAGCAGTACTTC	TRBV11-3	TRBJ2-7	NA	few
CASSTPYTGDTEAFF	TGTGCCAGCAGTACCCCTTACACCGGGGACACTGAAGCTTTCTTT	TRBV6-1	TRBJ1-1	NA	NA
CASSPGGSMHNEQFF	TGTGCCAGCAGCCCCGGAGGGAGCATGCACAATGAGCAGTTCTTC	TRBV9	TRBJ2-1	NA	NA
CASSVGSTYEQYF	TGTGCCAGCAGCGTAGGGTCGACCTACGAGCAGTACTTC	TRBV9	TRBJ2-7	NA	NA
CASSLWGKEIHTGELFF	TGTGCCAGCAGCTTGTGGGGGAAGGAGATTCACACCGGGGAGCTGTTTTTT	TRBV7-4	TRBJ2-2	NA	NA
CASSQGTGNTIYF	TGTGCCAGCAGCCAGGGGACAGGAAACACCATATATTTT	TRBV4-2	TRBJ1-3	NA	NA
CASSASGRGRSGYTF	TGTGCCAGCAGCGCGTCGGGCAGGGGGAGGTCTGGCTACACCTTC	TRBV7-9	TRBJ1-2	TRBD1	few
CASSDGGRAEAFF	TGTGCCAGCAGTGATGGGGGGCGGGCTGAAGCTTTCTTT	TRBV6-5	TRBJ1-1	NA	NA
CASSLFAGPSYEQYF	TGTGCCAGCAGCTTGTTCGCGGGACCGTCCTACGAGCAGTACTTC	TRBV5-6	TRBJ2-7	NA	NA
CASSYWDGYTF	TGTGCCAGCAGTTACTGGGATGGCTACACCTTC	TRBV6-5	TRBJ1-2	NA	NA
CASSLGSQRPTYEQYF	TGTGCCAGCAGCTTAGGTTCACAGAGACCGACCTACGAGCAGTACTTC	TRBV7-9	TRBJ2-7	NA	medium-sized
CASVPLAGGIINPSSYNEQFF	TGTGCTAGTGTCCCACTAGCGGGAGGGATAATAAACCCAAGCTCCTACAATGAGCAGTTCTTC	TRBV12-5	TRBJ2-1	TRBD2	NA
CASRESLAGSTGELFF	TGTGCCAGCAGAGAAAGCCTAGCGGGAAGCACCGGGGAGCTGTTTTTT	TRBV6-1	TRBJ2-2	TRBD2	NA
CSVEDFSPLRGRSSTDTQYF	TGCAGCGTTGAAGATTTCTCCCCCTTAAGAGGAAGAAGCTCAACAGATACGCAGTATTTT	TRBV29-1	TRBJ2-3	NA	NA
CSVEVGGYEQYF	TGCAGCGTTGAAGTCGGGGGCTACGAGCAGTACTTC	TRBV29-1	TRBJ2-7	NA	NA
CANGGRYNEQFF	TGTGCCAACGGGGGCAGGTACAATGAGCAGTTCTTC	TRBV10-3	TRBJ2-1	NA	NA
CASSVLAWEQSRANVLTF	TGTGCCAGCAGTGTTCTAGCGTGGGAACAAAGTCGGGCCAACGTCCTGACTTTC	TRBV6-1	TRBJ2-6	NA	NA
CASSESGSSSYEQYF	TGTGCCAGCAGCGAAAGCGGGAGTAGCTCCTACGAGCAGTACTTC	TRBV9	TRBJ2-7	TRBD2	few
CASSPGLAISYEQYF	TGTGCCAGCAGTCCGGGACTAGCGATCTCCTACGAGCAGTACTTC	TRBV27	TRBJ2-7	TRBD2	NA
CASSSPGTGGAEGYTF	TGTGCCAGCAGCTCTCCCGGGACAGGGGGCGCGGAGGGCTACACCTTC	TRBV4-2	TRBJ1-2	TRBD1	NA
CASSQRAGGTGELFF	TGCGCCAGCAGCCAAAGAGCGGGAGGGACCGGGGAGCTGTTTTTT	TRBV4-1	TRBJ2-2	TRBD2	NA
CASSPYGSYEQYF	TGTGCCAGCAGCCCCTACGGCTCCTACGAGCAGTACTTC	TRBV11-1	TRBJ2-7	NA	NA
CASSLARGRETQYF	TGTGCCAGCAGCTTAGCAAGGGGTAGGGAGACCCAGTACTTC	TRBV11-2	TRBJ2-5	NA	NA
CASSLFARGDGYTF	TGTGCCAGCAGCTTATTTGCTCGAGGGGATGGCTACACCTTC	TRBV7-9	TRBJ1-2	NA	medium-sized
CASSQDWGYEQYF	TGTGCCAGCAGCCAAGACTGGGGCTACGAGCAGTACTTC	TRBV11-2	TRBJ2-7	NA	NA
CASSTWTGSNTEAFF	TGCGCCAGCAGCACTTGGACAGGTTCGAACACTGAAGCTTTCTTT	TRBV5-1	TRBJ1-1	TRBD1	NA
CASSLNRAFTDTQYF	TGCGCCAGCAGCCTAAACAGGGCATTCACAGATACGCAGTATTTT	TRBV5-1	TRBJ2-3	NA	NA